These T cell receptor beta chains were read from a single sample in a study of identical twins' blood T cells. In TCRdb, the 5' RACE reads were re-called with MiXCR into one record per CDR3 protein. The sample yields about 370,000 distinct CDR3 sequences, over 25% seen once. Sequenced input: PBMCs. These receptors came from a woman between 18 and 55 years old in good health. The CDR3 runs from the conserved cysteine through the conserved F or W. Fields, in order: V gene, J gene, CDR3 protein.

V: TRBV28; J: TRBJ2-7; CDR3: CASRSTSGEYF
V: TRBV14; J: TRBJ2-1; CDR3: CASSQDLVGTSYNEQFF
V: TRBV7-9; J: TRBJ1-1; CDR3: CASSLSYRGGTEAFF
V: TRBV20-1; J: TRBJ1-1; CDR3: CSARQGGNEAFF
V: TRBV7-3; J: TRBJ1-1; CDR3: CASSLGTGFTEAFF
V: TRBV20-1; J: TRBJ1-1; CDR3: CSARSAERDTEAFF
V: TRBV7-2; J: TRBJ2-2; CDR3: CASSYWSTQNTGELFF
V: TRBV20-1; J: TRBJ2-5; CDR3: CSASRGLEGRETQYF
V: TRBV27; J: TRBJ2-7; CDR3: CASRLTGVVYEQYF
V: TRBV30; J: TRBJ1-2; CDR3: CAWIRGYYGYTF
V: TRBV18; J: TRBJ2-7; CDR3: CASSPTTRSYEQYF
V: TRBV14; J: TRBJ1-2; CDR3: CASSHGTAFGYTF
V: TRBV6-5; J: TRBJ2-7; CDR3: CASSYSANLAGVAYEQYF
V: TRBV29-1; J: TRBJ2-2; CDR3: CSVGNFFGTGGSGELFF
V: TRBV20-1; J: TRBJ2-7; CDR3: CSAALTVERQYF
V: TRBV29-1; J: TRBJ1-1; CDR3: CSVDGQTGTEAFF
V: TRBV29-1; J: TRBJ2-2; CDR3: CGLRQGGELFF
V: TRBV4-3; J: TRBJ2-3; CDR3: CASSQDLAGLTDTQYF
V: TRBV7-2; J: TRBJ2-7; CDR3: CASSLQASDEQYF
V: TRBV29-1; J: TRBJ2-2; CDR3: CSVSAGGNFGELFF
V: TRBV5-6; J: TRBJ2-7; CDR3: CASSSSASYEQYF
V: TRBV29-1; J: TRBJ2-2; CDR3: CSGGQGYTGELFF
V: TRBV6-5; J: TRBJ2-1; CDR3: CASTHQDNEQFF
V: TRBV20-1; J: TRBJ1-2; CDR3: CSATLDRGQGYGYTF
V: TRBV6-5; J: TRBJ2-2; CDR3: CASSRVDGELFF
V: TRBV6-5; J: TRBJ1-3; CDR3: CASSYSTGSGNTIYF
V: TRBV29-1; J: TRBJ1-3; CDR3: CSVEGDTIYF
V: TRBV5-1; J: TRBJ1-1; CDR3: CASTGSSAEAFF
V: TRBV7-9; J: TRBJ1-4; CDR3: CATRGQNEKLFF
V: TRBV18; J: TRBJ2-1; CDR3: CASSPPTGYPYNEQFF
V: TRBV2; J: TRBJ1-5; CDR3: CASSGGRGNQPQHF
V: TRBV29-1; J: TRBJ2-7; CDR3: CSVPSGDLDHEQYF
V: TRBV6-2/TRBV6-3; J: TRBJ2-1; CDR3: CASSPGTSQNEQFF
V: TRBV20-1; J: TRBJ2-5; CDR3: CSAIGQGRGETQYF
V: TRBV20-1; J: TRBJ2-3; CDR3: CSVGQGSTDTQYF